These 31 T cell receptor beta chains came from one sample sequenced in a study of T cells in Graves' hyperthyroidism and ophthalmopathy. TCR beta CDR3 regions were amplified from RNA. The HTBI primer set drove a first-round RT-PCR of the TCR CDR3. TCRdb passed the multiplex PCR reads through MiXCR, listing each CDR3 protein once. Among some 550,000 distinct CDR3 sequences listed, less than 25% were seen once. The source material was blood. Every receptor here comes from a man younger than 35 with Graves' hyperthyroidism.

Notes on this clonotype: A much larger clone differs from this one at a single base, so this may be a read error. This chain uses TRBV11-2 with TRBJ2-7; D not resolved. The CDR3 loop spans 12 amino acids. Germline CDR1 and CDR2: SGHAT and FQNNGV. The CDR3 reads CASILDDDEQYF. CDR3 coding DNA: TGTGCCAGCATCTTAGATGACGACGAGCAGTACTTC.

CDR3 protein: CASGKDPGGYGYTF. Here the CDR3 DNA reads TGTGCCAGCGGAAAGGACCCCGGGGGCTATGGCTACACCTTC. The chain couples TRBV5-6 to TRBJ1-2; the D gene is possibly TRBD1 (5 bases). The ends were cut back, 7 bases at V and 4 bases at J, with 17 bases in the middle. This CDR3 has 14 amino acids. Germline CDR1 SGHDT, CDR2 YYEEEE. The whole variable domain, filled in from reference TRBV5-6 and TRBJ1-2, reads DAGVTQSPTHLIKTRGQQVTLRCSPKSGHDTVSWYQQALGQGPQFIFQYYEEEERQRGNFPDRFSGHQFPNYSSELNVNALLLGDSALYLCASGKDPGGYGYTFGSGTRLTVV.

In this sample, this clonotype turned up many times. This chain uses TRBV2 with TRBJ2-5; D is uncertain. This CDR3 has 16 amino acids. CDR1 and CDR2 (germline): SNHLY, FYNNEI. Trimming pared 4 bases from V and 0 bases from J, leaving 15 bases between. As DNA, the CDR3 is TGTGCCAGCAGTGGCTTGACACGCGACAACCAAGAGACCCAGTACTTC. It codes for CASSGLTRDNQETQYF.

V usage is TRBV28 and J usage is TRBJ2-7; 11 bases are a match to TRBD2. Germline loops: CDR1 MDHEN, CDR2 SYDVKM. With 7 bases clipped from V and 6 bases from J, the junction kept 14 bases outside the gene matches. The length of the CDR3 is 16 residues. CDR3 nucleotides: TGTGCCAGCACCGAACTACTAGCGGGAGAAACAAGCGAGCAGTACTTC. Translating gives CASTELLAGETSEQYF. The full variable domain, completed using reference TRBV28 and TRBJ2-7, is DVKVTQSSRYLVKRTGEKVFLECVQDMDHENMFWYRQDPGLGLRLIYFSYDVKMKEKGDIPEGYSVSREKKERFSLILESASTNQTSMYLCASTELLAGETSEQYFGPGTRLTVT.

This clonotype showed up just a few times. The chain joins TRBV28 to TRBJ1-4, with unresolved D. The CDR3 totals 17 residues. Germline V gene lookup returns CDR1 MDHEN and CDR2 SYDVKM. Trimming cost V 5 bases and J 3 bases, with 19 bases left between them. CDR3 coding DNA: TGTGCCAGCAGTCCTCCTCCCCCCCTCGGGCCTAATGAAAAACTGTTTTTT. Protein sequence: CASSPPPPLGPNEKLFF.

This clonotype was seen a handful of times. A much larger clone differs from this one at a single base, so this may be a read error. The genes are TRBV6-5 and TRBJ2-7, with a tentative D call TRBD1 (6 bases). The V and J ends lost 2 bases and 1 base respectively, with 12 bases between them. This CDR3 is built from 15 residues. Germline assignment: CDR1 MNHEY and CDR2 SVGAGI. The CDR3 loop is CASSYSRGPSYEQYF. CDR3 DNA: TGTGCCAGCAGTTACAGCAGGGGCCCTTCCTACGAGCAGTACTTC.

V usage is TRBV12-3 or TRBV12-4 and J usage is TRBJ1-2; 7 positions match TRBD1. V was pared by 6 bases and J by 2 bases, with 12 bases of the junction left unmatched. The CDR3 contains 16 residues. The CDR3 protein is CASSSPGQPENYGYTF. The CDR3 DNA follows: TGTGCCAGCAGCTCTCCGGGACAGCCAGAAAACTATGGCTACACCTTC.

This clonotype was found a few times. The chain has TRBV5-5 and TRBJ2-3, with D unresolved. The V gene's germline CDR1 is SGHKS and CDR2 YYEKEE (reference sequence). V gave up 2 bases and J gave up 4 bases, with 8 bases separating them. This CDR3 comprises 13 residues. The CDR3 nucleotides are TGTGCCAGCAGCTTTATTACAGCAGATACGCAGTATTTT. Translated: CASSFITADTQYF.

As regards this clonotype: A clone one base away is much larger, so this may be a read error. The DNA is left out, because the CDR3 cannot be placed on it with certainty; the CDR3 is given as TCRdb lists it. The V and J genes are TRBV5-6 and TRBJ2-5; TRBD1 reflects the table's D call only, with no check against the DNA. From germline, CDR1 is SGHDT and CDR2 YYEEEE. A total of 16 residues make up the CDR3, ends included. CDR3 loop: CASSWGQGAGIETKYF.

The chain has TRBV20-1 and TRBJ2-7; D might be TRBD1 (5 bases). Germline CDR1 DFQATT, CDR2 SNEGSKA (reference sequence). V was pared by 4 bases and J by 3 bases, with 10 bases between. This CDR3 has 12 amino acids. CDR3 in DNA: TGCAGTGCTACGAAAGACAGCTACGAGCAGTACTTC. Amino acids: CSATKDSYEQYF.

In its sample, this clonotype was seen many times. An end of the junction differs from the germline gene, which may be a read error. This chain joins TRBV5-1 and TRBJ1-1, with a tentative D call TRBD1 (5 bases). Germline V gives CDR1 SGHRS, CDR2 YFSETQ. This CDR3 contains 13 residues. The DNA for the CDR3 is TGTGCCAGCAGTTTAACTGGGGGAACTGAAGCTTTCTTT. It codes for CASSLTGGTEAFF.

This clonotype was recorded only once. CDR3 protein: CAWSHINTGELFF. In DNA, the CDR3 is TGTGCCTGGAGCCACATTAACACCGGGGAGCTGTTTTTT. The rearrangement joins TRBV30 to TRBJ2-2; D is unclear. CDR1 is GTSNPN, CDR2 SVGIG, per germline (reference sequence). CDR3 length: 13 residues. The germline V and J ends were trimmed by 3 bases and 2 bases, with 7 bases remaining between them.

This clonotype turned up a few times. Since a much larger clone is just one base distant, this may be a read error. This chain uses TRBV5-6 with TRBJ1-2; 8 nucleotides align to TRBD1. V dropped 7 bases and J dropped 4; count of bases not matched to a gene: 9. The germline gives CDR1 SGHDT, CDR2 YYEEEE. The CDR3 is 14 amino acids. This CDR3 is CASGIGQGGYGYTF. In DNA form, the CDR3 reads TGTGCCAGCGGCATTGGACAGGGTGGCTATGGCTACACCTTC.

The V call is TRBV4-1, the J call TRBJ2-7, with TRBD1 identical over 7 bases. The V segment lost 0 bases and the J segment 0 bases; nucleotides outside the gene matches: 5. This CDR3 region has 16 residues. Germline values: CDR1 MGHRA, CDR2 YSYEKL. CDR3 in amino acids: CASSQDTGTASYEQYF. The CDR3 DNA is TGCGCCAGCAGCCAAGATACCGGGACAGCCTCCTACGAGCAGTACTTC.

The chain employs TRBV6-1 and TRBJ2-5; a possible D gene is TRBD2 (6 bases). The CDR3 spans 14 residues. CDR1 and CDR2 (germline): MNHNS, SASEGT. V shed 1 base and J shed 5 bases, with 11 bases lying between them. CDR3 sequence (DNA): TGTGCCAGCAGTGAAGGGGGGGTAGTTGAGACCCAGTACTTC. It encodes CASSEGGVVETQYF.

This chain connects TRBV20-1 to TRBJ1-2; 8 nucleotides agree with TRBD1. The ends lost 3 bases at V and 0 bases at J; junction bases unmatched: 3. CDR3 length: 14 residues. Looked up from germline, CDR1 is DFQATT and CDR2 is SNEGSKA (reference sequence). CDR3 nucleotides: TGCAGTGCTAGGGGACAGGTAGCTAACTATGGCTACACCTTC. Translation gives CSARGQVANYGYTF.

At least ten counts were recorded for this clonotype. V usage is TRBV12-3 or TRBV12-4 and J usage is TRBJ2-5, with D tentatively TRBD2 (7 bases). The V end lost 0 bases, the J end lost 2 bases, and 16 bases lay between the germline ends. The CDR3 is 17 residues long. CDR3 nucleotide sequence: TGTGCCAGCAGTTTAGCCCGGTGGGGGCGGGGGCAAGAGACCCAGTACTTC. Translating it yields CASSLARWGRGQETQYF.

The chain couples TRBV5-4 to TRBJ2-7; D could derive from TRBD1 or TRBD2 (5 bases each). The CDR3 runs to 14 residues. Germline V gene sequence: CDR1 SGHNT, CDR2 YYREEE (reference sequence). Trimming removed 5 bases at V and 2 bases at J, with 14 bases between. The CDR3 bases are TGTGCCAGCAGTTCGGCCGGGACCCCCTACGAGCAGTACTTC. Its translation: CASSSAGTPYEQYF. Variable domain in full (rest from reference TRBV5-4 and TRBJ2-7): ETGVTQSPTHLIKTRGQQVTLRCSSQSGHNTVSWYQQALGQGPQFIFQYYREEENGRGNFPPRFSGLQFPNYSSELNVNALELDDSALYLCASSSAGTPYEQYFGPGTRLTVT.

This chain uses TRBV5-5 with TRBJ2-3, with TRBD2 matching over 8 bases. Germline values: CDR1 SGHKS, CDR2 YYEKEE (reference sequence). CDR3 size: 14 residues. Unmatched junction bases numbered 6, after V lost 7 bases and J lost 2 bases. CDR3 in DNA: TGTGCCAGCCTCGCCGGGGGGGCCACAGATACGCAGTATTTT. Protein product: CASLAGGATDTQYF.

A word on this clonotype: A much larger clone differs from this one at a single base, so this may be a read error. This chain uses TRBV19 with TRBJ1-2; D is unresolved. This CDR3 has 13 residues. CDR1 and CDR2 from the germline V gene are LNHDA and SQIVND (reference sequence). The CDR3 reads CAGSIGGNYGYTF. In DNA form, the CDR3 reads TGTGCCGGTAGTATTGGCGGGAACTATGGCTACACCTTC.

V usage is TRBV6-5 and J usage is TRBJ2-7; 7 bases fit TRBD1. With 0 bases clipped from V and 4 bases from J, the junction kept 6 bases outside the gene matches. CDR3 length equals 15 residues. Germline V CDR1 and CDR2: MNHEY, SVGAGI. Written as DNA, the CDR3 is TGTGCCAGCAGTTACTCAGGGGGCGAAATGTACGAGCAGTACTTC. Its translation is CASSYSGGEMYEQYF.

CDR3 sequence (DNA): TGCGCCAGCAGCTCCAGGTCCTCTCTCCCCTACGAGCAGTACTTC. Protein: CASSSRSSLPYEQYF. The J gene is TRBJ2-7, the V gene TRBV4-1; D remains ambiguous. CDR3 length equals 15 residues. The germline V gene has CDR1 MGHRA and CDR2 YSYEKL. The V and J ends lost 5 bases and 2 bases respectively, with 16 bases between them.

The rearrangement joins TRBV30 to TRBJ2-2; unclear D gene. The V gene lost 5 bases and the J gene lost 4 bases, with 5 bases spanning the gap. In germline, CDR1 is GTSNPN, CDR2 SVGIG (reference sequence). The CDR3 covers 11 residues. In DNA form, the CDR3 reads TGTGCCTGGCAGACCACCGGGGAGCTGTTTTTT. Translated, it gives CAWQTTGELFF. Complete variable domain (other parts from reference TRBV30 and TRBJ2-2): SQTIHQWPATLVQPVGSPLSLECTVEGTSNPNLYWYRQAAGRGLQLLFYSVGIGQISSEVPQNLSASRPQDRQFILSSKKLLLSDSGFYLCAWQTTGELFFGEGSRLTVL.

Ten or more counts support this clonotype. The V call is TRBV20-1, the J call TRBJ1-5, with D perhaps matching TRBD1 (5 bases). Germline V CDR1 and CDR2: DFQATT, SNEGSKA (reference sequence). This CDR3 has 15 residues. V was pared by 1 base and J by 5 bases, with 15 bases between. CDR3 coding DNA: TGCAGTGCTAGAGTGCCCGACTTGGGGGATCAGCCCCAGCATTTT. As protein: CSARVPDLGDQPQHF.

The chain couples TRBV27 to TRBJ1-1; possible D gene TRBD1, 5 bases. The CDR3 is 14 residues long. CDR1 is MNHEY, CDR2 SMNVEV, per germline (reference sequence). V was pared by 6 bases and J by 1 base, with 12 bases between. The CDR3 spells CASRPRASNTEAFF. The DNA for the CDR3 is TGTGCCAGCAGACCCAGGGCTTCGAACACTGAAGCTTTCTTT.

This clonotype has at least ten counts. The chain recombines TRBV20-1 with TRBJ2-5; 10 nucleotides match TRBD2. The CDR3 consists of 14 residues. The germline V gene has CDR1 DFQATT and CDR2 SNEGSKA (reference sequence). J was trimmed by 1 base and V by 1 base; bases with no gene match: 0. CDR3 DNA: TGCAGTGCTAGAGGGACTAGCGGCCAAGAGACCCAGTACTTC. It specifies CSARGTSGQETQYF.

This clonotype was recorded many times. J is TRBJ1-2 and V is TRBV18, with 10 nucleotides matching TRBD1. The CDR3 consists of 15 residues. V shed 5 bases and J 2 bases; nucleotides not matched to a gene: 5. Germline V gene data show CDR1 as KGHSH and CDR2 as LQKENI. DNA for the CDR3: TGTGCCAGCTCAGCTCCGGGACAGGGGAACTATGGCTACACCTTC. Its translation is CASSAPGQGNYGYTF.

The sample holds a few counts of this clonotype. The chain has TRBV6-1 and TRBJ2-2; no firm D call. The ends were cut back, 0 bases at V and 7 bases at J, with 12 bases in the middle. CDR1 and CDR2 (germline): MNHNS, SASEGT. This CDR3 is built from 15 residues. DNA for the CDR3: TGTGCCAGCAGTGAAGCCCTAGTTGTCAACGGGGAGCTGTTTTTT. This sequence encodes CASSEALVVNGELFF.

The chain has TRBV24-1 and TRBJ2-5; 8 bases match TRBD1. Germline lookup yields CDR1 KGHDR and CDR2 SFDVKD. J was trimmed by 6 bases and V by 5 bases; bases with no gene match: 4. This CDR3 contains 13 residues. For the CDR3, the DNA is TGTGCCACCAGTGCGGACAGGGACAAGACCCAGTACTTC. It specifies CATSADRDKTQYF.

This clonotype was picked up many times. This rearrangement joins TRBV12-3 or TRBV12-4 to TRBJ2-5, with 9 bases fitting TRBD2. V lost 7 bases, J lost 5 bases, and 8 bases stayed unmatched. The CDR3 runs 14 residues. CDR3 DNA sequence: TGTGCCAGCATGACGGCGGGGGGGCGGGAGACCCAGTACTTC. Protein product: CASMTAGGRETQYF.

This clonotype was counted only a few times. This sequence joins TRBV25-1 and TRBJ1-1; a weak D match, TRBD1 (5 bases). Trimming removed 3 bases at V and 1 base at J, with 15 bases between. From germline, CDR1 is MGHDK and CDR2 SYGVNS. The CDR3 is 16 residues long. DNA of the CDR3: TGTGCCAGCAGTGAGGCGGGGACGGGGGGGAACACTGAAGCTTTCTTT. This translates into CASSEAGTGGNTEAFF.